Below are 26 T cell receptor beta chains sequenced from a single sample in a study of cytomegalovirus exposure and HLA in healthy donors. Assay used: immunoSEQ multiplex PCR; TCRdb lists only in-frame clones, some missing. The table shows about 220,000 clones, with approximately 88% occurring only once. The sequencing sample was made of PBMCs. Source of these receptors: a young woman in good health and CMV-seropositive.

This clone was detected once. This chain connects TRBV6-5 to TRBJ2-3, with D unresolved. This CDR3 is 13 amino acids long. V was cut by 1 base and J by 5 bases, with 7 bases left in between. Germline CDR1 is MNHEY and CDR2 is SVGAGI. As DNA, the CDR3 is TGTGCCAGCAGTTACTTAGGTGTAGATACGCAGTATTTT. The encoded protein is CASSYLGVDTQYF.

This clone was seen once. The chain joins TRBV9 to TRBJ2-1; 14 nucleotides line up with TRBD2. Germline-derived CDR1 and CDR2 are SGDLS and YYNGEE. Germline trimming cut 3 bases from V and 10 bases from J; bases unmatched to any gene: 6. This CDR3 contains 15 residues. CDR3 in DNA: TGTGCCAGCAGCGAGGGACTAGCGGGAGTCAGAGAGCAGTTCTTC. Encoded protein: CASSEGLAGVREQFF.

The chain links TRBV11-2 to TRBJ1-3; D gene uncertain. CDR1 is SGHAT and CDR2 is FQNNGV in the germline V gene. V was trimmed by 2 bases and J by 0 bases, leaving 11 bases between them. This CDR3 is built from 16 residues. In DNA, the CDR3 is TGTGCCAGCAGCTTACTATTAGGGAACTCTGGAAACACCATATATTTT. Amino acid sequence: CASSLLLGNSGNTIYF.

The gene calls are TRBV5-1 and TRBJ2-1; D not certain. Germline lookup yields CDR1 SGHRS and CDR2 YFSETQ. Trimming cost V 0 bases and J 3 bases, with 13 bases left between them. CDR3 size: 16 residues. The CDR3 protein is CASSLAQGLSYNEQFF. In DNA form, the CDR3 reads TGCGCCAGCAGCTTGGCCCAAGGCCTGAGCTACAATGAGCAGTTCTTC.

The chain couples TRBV15 to TRBJ2-5; no reliable D call. Germline V CDR1 and CDR2: LNHNV, YYDKDF (reference sequence). V lost 2 bases, J lost 10 bases, and 17 bases lay in between. The CDR3 has 14 residues. The chain's CDR3 is CATSRQTLGLGQYF. Written as DNA, the CDR3 is TGTGCCACCAGCAGACAGACCTTAGGCCTCGGCCAGTACTTC.

The J gene is TRBJ2-3, the V gene TRBV27; 9 bases fit TRBD1. Germline lookup yields CDR1 MNHEY and CDR2 SMNVEV (reference sequence). Trimming removed 6 bases from V and 3 bases from J; junction bases left unmatched: 4. This CDR3 is built from 14 residues. CDR3 in DNA: TGTGCCAGCAGGGCCGGGACAGGGACAGATACGCAGTATTTT. Protein: CASRAGTGTDTQYF.

The chain links TRBV4-1 to TRBJ2-7; possibly TRBD2 for D (6 bases). This CDR3 region has 14 residues. Germline CDR1 and CDR2: MGHRA and YSYEKL. V shed 4 bases and J shed 2 bases, with 12 bases lying between them. CDR3 nucleotide sequence: TGCGCCAGCAGCCCTGGGGGGAGTCCCTACGAGCAGTACTTC. Residues: CASSPGGSPYEQYF.

This chain links TRBV2 with TRBJ1-1; perhaps TRBD1 as D (5 bases). Per the germline V gene, CDR1 is SNHLY and CDR2 is FYNNEI. The ends were cut back, 6 bases at V and 6 bases at J, with 17 bases in the middle. The CDR3 totals 14 residues. DNA for the CDR3: TGTGCCAGCAGCGCGGTAGGGGCTATACCTGAAGCTTTCTTT. Protein product: CASSAVGAIPEAFF.

V usage is TRBV2 and J usage is TRBJ2-7, with 11 bases identical to TRBD2. Trimming cost V 7 bases and J 2 bases; bases outside gene matches: 13. Germline CDR1 SNHLY, CDR2 FYNNEI. The CDR3 has 17 residues. This CDR3 is CASKLPGLAERTYEQYF. The CDR3 nucleotides read TGTGCCAGCAAACTTCCGGGACTAGCGGAGCGAACCTACGAGCAGTACTTC.

This clone was seen only a few times. V and J are TRBV4-2 and TRBJ1-4; TRBD1 matches 10 bases. CDR3 length equals 16 residues. V was clipped by 0 bases and J by 10 bases; unmatched bases: 8. Looked up from germline, CDR1 is LGHNA and CDR2 is YNFKEQ. CDR3 amino acids: CASSQDVRQGARKLFF. CDR3 DNA sequence: TGTGCCAGCAGCCAAGATGTGAGACAGGGGGCTAGAAAACTGTTTTTT.

The J gene is TRBJ2-1, the V gene TRBV28; D gene ambiguous. Per germline, CDR1 MDHEN and CDR2 SYDVKM. V was cut by 4 bases and J by 1 base, with 17 bases left in between. CDR3 length: 17 amino acids. In nucleotides, the CDR3 is TGTGCCAGCAGTTATCCTCTAGTACGTCATTCCTACAATGAGCAGTTCTTC. Protein product: CASSYPLVRHSYNEQFF. Full variable domain (missing parts from reference TRBV28 and TRBJ2-1): DVKVTQSSRYLVKRTGEKVFLECVQDMDHENMFWYRQDPGLGLRLIYFSYDVKMKEKGDIPEGYSVSREKKERFSLILESASTNQTSMYLCASSYPLVRHSYNEQFFGPGTRLTVL.

This clone was counted ten times or more. The chain uses TRBV6-1 and TRBJ2-7; 8 positions agree with TRBD1. Per germline, CDR1 MNHNS and CDR2 SASEGT. V shed 0 bases, J shed 0 bases, and the junction held 1 base outside the gene matches. CDR3 length: 15 residues. The CDR3 protein is CASSEAGTGSYEQYF. Here the CDR3 DNA reads TGTGCCAGCAGTGAAGCCGGGACAGGCTCCTACGAGCAGTACTTC.

V is TRBV6-1 and J is TRBJ2-6, with unresolved D. The V gene lost 1 base and the J gene lost 7 bases, with 8 bases spanning the gap. Per the germline V gene, CDR1 is MNHNS and CDR2 is SASEGT. The CDR3 is 14 amino acids. CDR3 in DNA: TGTGCCAGCAGTGAAGTTTTCGGAGCCAACGTCCTGACTTTC. It encodes CASSEVFGANVLTF.

There are a few counts of this clone. V and J are TRBV28 and TRBJ1-3; 9 positions agree with TRBD1. Per germline, CDR1 MDHEN and CDR2 SYDVKM. There are 15 residues in the CDR3. J was trimmed by 0 bases and V by 8 bases; bases with no gene match: 5. DNA of the CDR3: TGTGCCAGCGACAGGGGGAGCAGCTCTGGAAACACCATATATTTT. The encoded protein is CASDRGSSSGNTIYF.

Regarding this clone: One end of the junction varies from germline; a read error may be responsible. The chain carries TRBV7-7 and TRBJ2-7; D gene unclear. CDR3 length equals 14 residues. Germline CDR1 SSHAT, CDR2 FNYEAQ (reference sequence). CDR3 loop: CASSLEDGNYEQYF. CDR3 nucleotides: TGTGCTAGCAGCTTAGAGGACGGAAACTACGAGCAGTACTTC.

The chain is built from TRBV2 and TRBJ1-1; D gene ambiguous. V gave up 5 bases and J gave up 6 bases, with 7 bases separating them. The CDR3 contains 11 residues. The germline V gene has CDR1 SNHLY and CDR2 FYNNEI. The CDR3 nucleotides are TGTGCCAGCAGTCGGCAAGCTGAAGCTTTCTTT. This codes for CASSRQAEAFF.

CDR3 bases: TGTGCCAGCAGTACAGGGGGATATCAGCCCCAGCATTTT. Amino acids: CASSTGGYQPQHF. This sequence joins TRBV27 and TRBJ1-5, with TRBD1 matching 8 bases. J was trimmed by 5 bases and V by 5 bases; bases with no gene match: 2. The CDR3 totals 13 residues. Per germline, CDR1 MNHEY and CDR2 SMNVEV (reference sequence).

The chain recombines TRBV11-3 with TRBJ1-5; D is unresolved. The germline V and J ends were trimmed by 3 bases and 6 bases, with 6 bases remaining between them. In germline, CDR1 is SGHNT, CDR2 YENEEA. This CDR3 is 12 amino acids long. CDR3 sequence reads: CASSFEGQPQHF. CDR3 DNA sequence: TGTGCCAGCAGCTTTGAGGGTCAGCCCCAGCATTTT.

The chain has TRBV6-1 and TRBJ2-7; no clear D gene. The ends were cut back, 2 bases at V and 5 bases at J, with 10 bases in the middle. Germline V CDR1 and CDR2: MNHNS, SASEGT. There are 13 residues in the CDR3. The CDR3 loop is CASSESLEDEQYF. The CDR3 bases are TGTGCCAGCAGTGAAAGCCTAGAGGACGAGCAGTACTTC.

This rearrangement joins TRBV18 to TRBJ1-1, with TRBD1 as a possible D gene (5 bases). The V gene lost 3 bases and the J gene lost 7 bases, with 12 bases spanning the gap. This CDR3 spans 13 amino acids. CDR1 and CDR2 (germline): KGHSH, LQKENI. The CDR3 region is CASSPLGQDEAFF. The CDR3 DNA reads TGTGCCAGCTCACCGCTGGGGCAGGATGAAGCTTTCTTT.

The chain carries TRBV30 and TRBJ1-2; a possible D gene is TRBD1 (5 bases). CDR1 is GTSNPN, CDR2 SVGIG, per germline (reference sequence). The V gene lost 0 bases and the J gene lost 8 bases, with 19 bases spanning the gap. CDR3 size: 15 residues. This CDR3 is CAWSVLPRAAKGYTF. In DNA, the CDR3 is TGTGCCTGGAGTGTACTCCCCAGGGCGGCGAAAGGCTACACCTTC.

The rearrangement joins TRBV28 to TRBJ2-7; D might be TRBD1 (6 bases). The CDR3 length is 12 residues. Germline CDR1 is MDHEN and CDR2 is SYDVKM. V was clipped by 8 bases and J by 3 bases, with 11 bases between them. The CDR3 DNA sequence: TGTGCCAGCTCAGGGGACCTCTACGAGCAGTACTTC. Translation gives CASSGDLYEQYF.

The chain recombines TRBV30 with TRBJ2-7; perhaps D is TRBD1 or TRBD2 (5 bases each). Germline V lookup: CDR1 GTSNPN, CDR2 SVGIG (reference sequence). This CDR3 has 15 amino acids. V gave up 3 bases and J gave up 4 bases, with 19 bases separating them. CDR3 sequence: CAWRGDSLPPYEQYF. Here the CDR3 DNA reads TGTGCCTGGAGGGGAGACAGCCTCCCCCCTTACGAGCAGTACTTC.

The rearrangement uses TRBV7-8 and TRBJ1-2, with D perhaps matching TRBD1 (5 bases). Germline V gene lookup returns CDR1 SGHVS and CDR2 FQNEAQ. The CDR3 runs to 15 residues. V lost 5 bases and J 8 bases, leaving 21 bases between the germline ends. In nucleotides, the CDR3 is TGTGCCAGCAGCCGCCTCGGAGGGGCGGAGAGGGGCTACACCTTC. Translation: CASSRLGGAERGYTF.

This clone occurred a few times. The chain links TRBV5-4 to TRBJ2-7; D gene ambiguous. The CDR3 has 13 residues. The V gene's germline CDR1 is SGHNT and CDR2 YYREEE (reference sequence). V was cut by 1 base and J by 2 bases, with 7 bases left in between. The CDR3 coding sequence is TGTGCCAGCAGCTTGACGGGTACCTACGAGCAGTACTTC. As protein: CASSLTGTYEQYF.

V and J are TRBV2 and TRBJ2-4; 11 bases fit TRBD2. Germline CDR1 and CDR2: SNHLY and FYNNEI. The CDR3 is 18 residues long. V dropped 6 bases and J dropped 2; count of bases not matched to a gene: 12. The CDR3 spells CASRSGTSGSTSKNIQYF. CDR3 nucleotide sequence: TGTGCCAGCAGGTCCGGGACTAGCGGAAGCACGTCCAAAAACATTCAGTACTTC.